This passage covers 6 T cell receptor beta chains from one sample sequenced in a study of T cell responses to AZD1222 COVID-19 vaccine. TCRdb's copy holds only in-frame clones and misses some; the assay was immunoSEQ multiplex PCR. The sample shows about 42,000 clones, more than 70% of them seen only once. The sequencing here drew on peripheral blood, taken 28 days after the second AZD1222 dose. These receptors were obtained from an adult who received the AZD1222 COVID-19 vaccine.

The chain combines TRBV6-5 with TRBJ1-1; D is ambiguous. Trimming took off 7 bases at V and 1 base at J, with 13 bases between the two ends. The germline V gene encodes CDR1 MNHEY and CDR2 SVGAGI. This CDR3 is built from 14 residues. CDR3 in amino acids: CASIGTEPNTEAFF. Here the CDR3 DNA reads TGTGCCAGCATCGGTACAGAGCCGAACACTGAAGCTTTCTTT.

This chain uses TRBV11-2 with TRBJ1-4, with D perhaps matching TRBD1 (5 bases). V lost 3 bases and J lost 7, with 15 bases in between. The CDR3 length is 15 residues. In germline, CDR1 is SGHAT, CDR2 FQNNGV. The CDR3 is CASSLSGTWTEKLFF. The CDR3 DNA sequence: TGTGCCAGCAGCTTGTCCGGGACTTGGACTGAAAAACTGTTTTTT.

CDR3 nucleotides: TGTGCCAGCAGCTTAGATGGCGGATCTTCACCCCTCCACTTT. As protein: CASSLDGGSSPLHF. The chain employs TRBV7-9 and TRBJ1-6; no reliable D call. This CDR3 region has 14 residues. Germline V gives CDR1 SEHNR, CDR2 FQNEAQ (reference sequence). V lost 1 base and J 9 bases, leaving 10 bases between the germline ends.

V gene TRBV11-2 combines with J gene TRBJ1-3, with TRBD1 as a possible D gene (6 bases). This CDR3 comprises 15 residues. Deletions cut 7 bases from V and 2 bases from J, with 15 bases between. Germline lookup yields CDR1 SGHAT and CDR2 FQNNGV. The CDR3 DNA reads TGTGCCAGCACCCAACAGGGCGTTGCTGGAAACACCATATATTTT. Protein product: CASTQQGVAGNTIYF. Combining the CDR3 with reference TRBV11-2 and TRBJ1-3 gives the whole variable domain EAGVAQSPRYKIIEKRQSVAFWCNPISGHATLYWYQQILGQGPKLLIQFQNNGVVDDSQLPKDRFSAERLKGVDSTLKIQPAKLEDSAVYLCASTQQGVAGNTIYFGEGSWLTVV.

The V and J genes are TRBV19 and TRBJ1-6; D unresolved. The CDR3 sequence is 13 residues long. Trimming took off 2 bases at V and 7 bases at J, with 6 bases between the two ends. Germline V gene lookup returns CDR1 LNHDA and CDR2 SQIVND (reference sequence). CDR3 sequence reads: CASSIRENSPLHF. CDR3 nucleotide sequence: TGTGCCAGTAGTATACGAGAGAATTCACCCCTCCACTTT.

The genes are TRBV7-9 and TRBJ1-1, with D possibly matching TRBD1 (5 bases). Germline V gene data show CDR1 as SEHNR and CDR2 as FQNEAQ (reference sequence). The CDR3 has 15 residues. With 1 base removed from V and 2 bases from J, the gap between germline ends came to 11 bases. The chain's CDR3 is CASSLGVGGNTEAFF. The CDR3 nucleotides are TGTGCCAGCAGCTTAGGTGTGGGGGGAAACACTGAAGCTTTCTTT.